This TCR beta chain derives from a study of blood T cell repertoires in COVID-19. Overall study: The analysed material was cDNA or gDNA that came from T cells, B-cell-depleted T cells, or PBMCs.

In the original analysis: Reference gene primers were amplified, and this amplification served to estimate nucleated cell counts. Data came from immunoSEQ multiplex PCR; TCRdb stores just in-frame clones and leaves some out. Clonal size and the V and J genes are those of that table, whereas D and trimming came from the DNA. The sample includes 31,000 or so clones, around 90% of them seen just once. Germline loops: CDR1 SEHNR, CDR2 FQNEAQ (reference sequence). V shed 5 bases and J shed 5 bases, with 11 bases lying between them. This CDR3 has 13 residues. The sample taken for sequencing was peripheral blood. The sequence derives from a man aged 60 to 75 with active COVID-19. The chain combines TRBV7-9 with TRBJ2-3; D may be TRBD2 (6 bases). The CDR3 spells CASSPGGGDTQYF. The CDR3 nucleotides read TGTGCCAGCAGCCCCGGGGGAGGAGATACGCAGTATTTT.